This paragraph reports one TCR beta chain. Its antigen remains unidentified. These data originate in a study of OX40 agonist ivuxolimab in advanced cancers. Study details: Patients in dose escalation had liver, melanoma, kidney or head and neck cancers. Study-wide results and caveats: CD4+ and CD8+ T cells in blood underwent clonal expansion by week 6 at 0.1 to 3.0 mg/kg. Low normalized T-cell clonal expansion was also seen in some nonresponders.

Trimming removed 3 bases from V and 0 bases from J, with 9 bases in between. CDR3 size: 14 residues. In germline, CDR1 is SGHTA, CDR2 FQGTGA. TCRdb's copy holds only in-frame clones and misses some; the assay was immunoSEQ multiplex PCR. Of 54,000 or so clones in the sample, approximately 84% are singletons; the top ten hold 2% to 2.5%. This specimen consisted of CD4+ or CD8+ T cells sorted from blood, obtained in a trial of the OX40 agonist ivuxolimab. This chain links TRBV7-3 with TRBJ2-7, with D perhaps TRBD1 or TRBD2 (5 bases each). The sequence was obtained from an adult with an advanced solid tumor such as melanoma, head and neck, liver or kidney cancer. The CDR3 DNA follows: TGTGCCAGCAGCTTGGGACCGAGCTCCTACGAGCAGTACTTC. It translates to CASSLGPSSYEQYF.